This TCR beta chain was sequenced in a study of blood T cell repertoires in COVID-19. Study overall: Samples representing acute and convalescent COVID-19 were sourced from the United States, Italy and Spain.

Assay used: immunoSEQ multiplex PCR; TCRdb lists only in-frame clones, some missing. This sample has some 150,000 clones, with roughly 87% found just once. V was pared by 1 base and J by 5 bases, with 15 bases between. Germline loops: CDR1 SGHAT, CDR2 FQDESV (reference sequence). The length of the CDR3 is 15 residues. The J gene is TRBJ2-7, the V gene TRBV11-1; possibly TRBD1 for D (6 bases). The sequenced sample consisted of PBMCs or T cells enriched from blood (not recorded which). The source of this sequence is a human donor with acute COVID-19. The donor label of this sample is uncertain. The CDR3 loop reads CASSLVATGSHEQYF. As DNA, the CDR3 is TGTGCCAGCAGCTTAGTCGCAACAGGGTCCCACGAGCAGTACTTC.